This is a list of T cell receptor beta chains from one sample in a study of vaccination effects on CD4 cells after COVID-19. These receptors' antigens are unknown. Generated by immunoSEQ multiplex PCR, the TCRdb table keeps only in-frame clones and is missing some. The table records tens of thousands of clones, approximately 74% of them present only once. This specimen was CD4+ T cells from PBMCs cultured with HCoV-NL63 spike peptides, taken before COVID-19 vaccination. The receptor set was obtained from a human donor who received a COVID-19 vaccine. Both conserved end residues are part of each CDR3.

CDR3 protein: CASSLAQSSYNEQFF
V gene: TRBV5-1
J gene: TRBJ2-1

CDR3 protein: CASSERTGGMNNEKLFF
V gene: TRBV2
J gene: TRBJ1-4

CDR3 protein: CASSLGSAPGDNEQFF
V gene: TRBV7-9
J gene: TRBJ2-1

CDR3 protein: CASSLYTGRYGYTF
V gene: TRBV7-2
J gene: TRBJ1-2

CDR3 protein: CASSQVPGHEQFF
V gene: TRBV4-3
J gene: TRBJ2-1

CDR3 protein: CASSDSSATGWDEQFF
V gene: TRBV6-4
J gene: TRBJ2-1

CDR3 protein: CAWTRQVASGANVLTF
V gene: TRBV30
J gene: TRBJ2-6

CDR3 protein: CASSFEGARGNEKLFF
V gene: TRBV6-5
J gene: TRBJ1-4

CDR3 protein: CASSLGTTALGDYGYTF
V gene: TRBV5-1
J gene: TRBJ1-2

CDR3 protein: CASRKGFIDSPLHF
V gene: TRBV6-5
J gene: TRBJ1-6

CDR3 protein: CASRLTGATGELFF
V gene: TRBV6-2/TRBV6-3
J gene: TRBJ2-2

CDR3 protein: CASSLDRWMVRETQYF
V gene: TRBV11-2
J gene: TRBJ2-5

CDR3 protein: CASSWSGKGSNQPQHF
V gene: TRBV19
J gene: TRBJ1-5

CDR3 protein: CATTGIFNTGELFF
V gene: TRBV7-9
J gene: TRBJ2-2

CDR3 protein: CASSGSWETQYF
V gene: TRBV6-5
J gene: TRBJ2-5

CDR3 protein: CASSLDLGYGYTF
V gene: TRBV5-1
J gene: TRBJ1-2

CDR3 protein: CASSLNRGFSSYNSPLHF
V gene: TRBV11-2
J gene: TRBJ1-6

CDR3 protein: CASSQTPNPGQEWPKLFF
V gene: TRBV4-2
J gene: TRBJ1-4

CDR3 protein: CATCRGLRETQYF
V gene: TRBV5-1
J gene: TRBJ2-5

CDR3 protein: CASSLDTGGGTGELFF
V gene: TRBV28
J gene: TRBJ2-2

CDR3 protein: CASSYSRGTDTQYF
V gene: TRBV6-5
J gene: TRBJ2-3

CDR3 protein: CASSWETGRLRTGELFF
V gene: TRBV5-1
J gene: TRBJ2-2

CDR3 protein: CAWSAFSGSNTEAFF
V gene: TRBV30
J gene: TRBJ1-1

CDR3 protein: CATSRSNLGQRYTF
V gene: TRBV15
J gene: TRBJ1-2

CDR3 protein: CATSRVNQGVNEQFF
V gene: TRBV15
J gene: TRBJ2-1

CDR3 protein: CAIRDPGATDTQYF
V gene: TRBV10-3
J gene: TRBJ2-3

CDR3 protein: CASSFRPDPKTQYF
V gene: TRBV27
J gene: TRBJ2-5

CDR3 protein: CASSVLGPSGGSGNTIYF
V gene: TRBV5-1
J gene: TRBJ1-3

CDR3 protein: CASSLSAQGIYEQFF
V gene: TRBV5-1
J gene: TRBJ2-1

CDR3 protein: CASSPKPFDRLPNEKLFF
V gene: TRBV7-8
J gene: TRBJ1-4

CDR3 protein: CASSLEAGGKTQYF
V gene: TRBV7-2
J gene: TRBJ2-5

CDR3 protein: CASTGTGGTEAFF
V gene: TRBV2
J gene: TRBJ1-1

CDR3 protein: CAWRATGVSDTQYF
V gene: TRBV30
J gene: TRBJ2-3

CDR3 protein: CASSHSRGMNTEAFF
V gene: TRBV4-1
J gene: TRBJ1-1